The rows below give T cell receptor beta chains drawn from one sample of a study of Graves' ophthalmopathy and Graves' hyperthyroidism. TCRdb re-derived calls from the multiplex PCR reads in MiXCR, one entry per CDR3 protein. Among hundreds of thousands of distinct CDR3 sequences listed, around a fifth were seen once. What was sequenced was peripheral blood. Source of these receptors: a woman in her late teens or twenties with stable Graves' hyperthyroidism. CDR3s include the opening cysteine and the closing phenylalanine or tryptophan. The D gene is left open where the match is weak. Size values are once, few and many counts, or a class for expanded clones, and some rows have none.

v_call	d_call	j_call	clone_size	cdr3_aa	cdr3_nt
TRBV12-3/TRBV12-4	-	TRBJ1-1	many	CASSGNWNTEAFF	TGTGCCAGCAGCGGGAACTGGAACACTGAAGCTTTCTTT
TRBV20-1	-	TRBJ2-4	few	CSARFSKNIQYF	TGCAGTGCTAGGTTTAGCAAAAACATTCAGTACTTC
TRBV28	TRBD1	TRBJ1-2	many	CASSSQGQEYYGYTF	TGTGCCAGCAGTTCCCAGGGACAGGAATACTATGGCTACACCTTC
TRBV11-3	TRBD2	TRBJ2-7	many	CASSLYETSDSSYEQYF	TGTGCCAGCAGCTTATACGAGACTAGCGATAGCTCCTACGAGCAGTACTTC
TRBV7-2	-	TRBJ2-2	many	CASSPGRQNTGELFF	TGTGCCAGCAGCCCGGGACGGCAGAACACCGGGGAGCTGTTTTTT
TRBV2	TRBD1	TRBJ1-5	-	CATAEGAGNQPQHF	TGTGCCACCGCGGAGGGGGCCGGCAATCAGCCCCAGCATTTT
TRBV11-2	-	TRBJ1-1	many	CASSSGAPRVNPNTEAFF	TGTGCCAGCAGCTCCGGGGCGCCCAGGGTGAACCCGAACACTGAAGCTTTCTTT
TRBV28	-	TRBJ1-5	many	CASSFDPYSERPQHF	TGTGCCAGCAGTTTTGATCCGTACAGTGAAAGGCCCCAGCATTTT
TRBV20-1	TRBD2	TRBJ2-7	many	CSARDLAGVREQYF	TGCAGTGCTAGAGACCTCGCGGGAGTTCGCGAGCAGTACTTC
TRBV28	-	TRBJ1-2	many	CASSLRGGVNYGYTF	TGTGCCAGCAGTTTACGTGGCGGGGTTAACTATGGCTACACCTTC
TRBV12-3/TRBV12-4	-	TRBJ1-2	-	CASSFYLYGYTF	TGTGCCAGCAGTTTCTATCTCTATGGCTACACCTTC
TRBV7-2	-	TRBJ1-2	many	CASSLAAVSGGYTF	TGTGCCAGCAGCTTAGCGGCCGTATCGGGTGGCTACACCTTC
TRBV20-1	TRBD2	TRBJ2-1	many	CSARVGLANNEQFF	TGCAGTGCTAGGGTGGGACTAGCCAACAATGAGCAGTTCTTC
TRBV24-1	-	TRBJ1-1	few	CATSDLPAGRNTEAFF	TGTGCCACCAGTGATTTGCCCGCGGGCCGGAACACTGAAGCTTTCTTT
TRBV5-1	-	TRBJ1-2	many	CASSLMDYGYTF	TGCGCCAGCAGCTTAATGGACTATGGCTACACCTTC
TRBV27	TRBD1	TRBJ1-6	many	CASRPWDRDNSPLHF	TGTGCCAGCAGACCTTGGGACAGGGACAATTCACCCCTCCACTTT
TRBV19	-	TRBJ1-1	many	CASSHVQGATEAFF	TGTGCCAGTAGTCATGTCCAGGGAGCAACTGAAGCTTTCTTT
TRBV9	-	TRBJ2-2	many	CASSGSGAGELFF	TGTGCCAGCAGCGGGTCAGGGGCCGGGGAGCTGTTTTTT
TRBV13	-	TRBJ1-5	-	CAYSSVGSNQPQHF	TGTGCCTACAGTTCCGTGGGAAGCAATCAGCCCCAGCATTTT
TRBV19	-	TRBJ2-7	many	CASTGLTGAREQYF	TGTGCCAGTACAGGACTAACGGGAGCTCGGGAGCAGTACTTC
TRBV30	-	TRBJ1-5	many	CAWSPGGHQPQHF	TGTGCCTGGAGTCCGGGGGGTCATCAGCCCCAGCATTTT
TRBV6-1	TRBD1	TRBJ1-2	-	CASSGQGKDYGYTF	TGTGCCAGCAGTGGACAGGGTAAAGACTATGGCTACACCTTC
TRBV6-1	-	TRBJ2-5	-	CASSPSFQETQYF	TGTGCCAGCAGTCCTAGCTTCCAAGAGACCCAGTACTTC
TRBV6-4	-	TRBJ2-7	many	CASSDRSRRGEQYF	TGTGCCAGCAGCGACAGGAGCCGGCGAGGGGAGCAGTACTTC
TRBV12-5	-	TRBJ2-2	many	CASGSHFTGELFF	TGTGCTAGTGGTTCCCACTTCACCGGGGAGCTGTTTTTT
TRBV6-5	-	TRBJ1-1	few	CASSYIPAGEGNTEAFF	TGTGCCAGCAGTTACATTCCGGCCGGGGAAGGCAACACTGAAGCTTTCTTT
TRBV7-2	-	TRBJ2-2	-	CASSAITGGELFF	TGTGCCAGCAGCGCGATTACAGGGGGGGAGCTGTTTTTT
TRBV6-5	-	TRBJ1-6	-	CASSFGQTPLHF	TGTGCCAGCAGTTTCGGGCAGACACCCCTCCACTTT
TRBV15	-	TRBJ2-7	-	CATSRDRGNAYEQYF	TGTGCCACCAGCAGAGATCGGGGTAACGCTTACGAGCAGTACTTC
TRBV29-1	-	TRBJ1-1	-	CSVESDTEAFF	TGCAGCGTTGAATCGGACACTGAAGCTTTCTTT
TRBV19	-	TRBJ1-1	many	CASCRARDTEAFF	TGTGCCAGCTGCCGGGCACGGGACACTGAAGCTTTCTTT
TRBV6-1	TRBD1	TRBJ2-7	many	CASRQGANYEQYF	TGTGCCAGCAGGCAGGGGGCGAACTACGAGCAGTACTTC